A selection of T cell receptor beta chains follows, all from one sample in a study of response to subunit inactivated influenza vaccine. TCRdb processed the RT-PCR reads anew with MiXCR; each CDR3 protein has one entry. The data contain hundreds of thousands of distinct CDR3 sequences, approximately 13% of them seen just once; the ten biggest clones take up about an eighth. Specimen: PBMCs from blood, collected 45 days after vaccination. These receptors were collected from a man between 45 and 60 years old who received an inactivated influenza vaccine. Each CDR3 is given with its conserved first and last residue. Fields, in order: D gene, V gene, J gene, clone size, CDR3 DNA, CDR3 protein. D genes are given only for firm matches. Expanded clones are given a class, and other clones once, few, many or no size at all.

d_gene: NA; v_gene: TRBV20-1; j_gene: TRBJ1-5; abundance: many; CDR3nt: TGCAGTGCTAGTGCTGTCACCTCTAGCAATCAGCCCCAGCATTTT; CDR3aa: CSASAVTSSNQPQHF
d_gene: TRBD1; v_gene: TRBV12-3/TRBV12-4; j_gene: TRBJ2-7; abundance: few; CDR3nt: TGTGCCAGCAGCCGCGGACAGGGTTGGACCTACGAGCAGTACTTC; CDR3aa: CASSRGQGWTYEQYF
d_gene: TRBD1; v_gene: TRBV7-2; j_gene: TRBJ2-7; abundance: NA; CDR3nt: TGTGCCAGCAGCTTGAGGACAGGGCTGCAATACGAGCAGTACTTC; CDR3aa: CASSLRTGLQYEQYF
d_gene: TRBD2; v_gene: TRBV7-2; j_gene: TRBJ2-1; abundance: many; CDR3nt: TGTGCCAGCAGCTTATGGCGGGAGGGCCGCTACAATGAGCAGTTCTTC; CDR3aa: CASSLWREGRYNEQFF
d_gene: NA; v_gene: TRBV18; j_gene: TRBJ1-6; abundance: NA; CDR3nt: TGTGCCAGCTCCGATTTGGGGGGCGGACGTTCACCCCTCCACTTT; CDR3aa: CASSDLGGGRSPLHF
d_gene: NA; v_gene: TRBV20-1; j_gene: TRBJ2-7; abundance: few; CDR3nt: TGCAGTGCTAGAGCGACTGCTAACTACGAGCAGTACTTC; CDR3aa: CSARATANYEQYF
d_gene: TRBD2; v_gene: TRBV10-3; j_gene: TRBJ2-5; abundance: few; CDR3nt: TGTGCCATCAGCGGGACTAGAGAAGAGACCCAGTACTTC; CDR3aa: CAISGTREETQYF
d_gene: NA; v_gene: TRBV15; j_gene: TRBJ1-5; abundance: NA; CDR3nt: TGTGCCACCAGCACAAACAGGGACCAGCCCCAGCATTTT; CDR3aa: CATSTNRDQPQHF
d_gene: TRBD1; v_gene: TRBV6-1; j_gene: TRBJ1-2; abundance: many; CDR3nt: TGTGCCAGCAGTCGGACAGGGCGATATGGCTACACCTTC; CDR3aa: CASSRTGRYGYTF
d_gene: NA; v_gene: TRBV20-1; j_gene: TRBJ2-3; abundance: NA; CDR3nt: TGCAGTGCTAGCCCGGGGGCAAACACAGATACGCAGTATTTT; CDR3aa: CSASPGANTDTQYF
d_gene: TRBD1; v_gene: TRBV5-1; j_gene: TRBJ1-6; abundance: few; CDR3nt: TGCGCCAGCACGGACAGGGCTGCGGGTAATTCACCCCTCCACTTT; CDR3aa: CASTDRAAGNSPLHF
d_gene: NA; v_gene: TRBV7-2; j_gene: TRBJ1-5; abundance: many; CDR3nt: TGTGCCAGCAGCTTAAGATGGGTCGGACAGCCCCAGCATTTT; CDR3aa: CASSLRWVGQPQHF
d_gene: TRBD1; v_gene: TRBV6-2/TRBV6-3; j_gene: TRBJ2-7; abundance: many; CDR3nt: TGTGCCAGCGAGGGACAGGAGTACGAGCAGTACTTC; CDR3aa: CASEGQEYEQYF
d_gene: NA; v_gene: TRBV7-2; j_gene: TRBJ2-5; abundance: many; CDR3nt: TGTGCCAGCAGCGTCCTCGGGGGGACCCAGTACTTC; CDR3aa: CASSVLGGTQYF
d_gene: TRBD2; v_gene: TRBV6-2/TRBV6-3; j_gene: TRBJ2-7; abundance: NA; CDR3nt: TGTGCCAGCAGTTACTCGATCTCCGGACTAGACGAGCAGTACTTC; CDR3aa: CASSYSISGLDEQYF
d_gene: TRBD2; v_gene: TRBV12-3/TRBV12-4; j_gene: TRBJ2-1; abundance: many; CDR3nt: TGTGCCAGCAGCCCCATAGCGGGCGATAATGAGCAGTTCTTC; CDR3aa: CASSPIAGDNEQFF
d_gene: NA; v_gene: TRBV6-1; j_gene: TRBJ2-3; abundance: many; CDR3nt: TGTGCCAGCAGTCCGTTTCGGAGCACAGATACGCAGTATTTT; CDR3aa: CASSPFRSTDTQYF
d_gene: NA; v_gene: TRBV5-1; j_gene: TRBJ1-6; abundance: few; CDR3nt: TGCGCCAGCAGACAACAGGGCTCGGATAATTCACCCCTCCACTTT; CDR3aa: CASRQQGSDNSPLHF
d_gene: NA; v_gene: TRBV5-1; j_gene: TRBJ2-3; abundance: NA; CDR3nt: TGCGCCAGCAGCTTGGATCCGGGCCCCGGGGGTACGCAGTATTTT; CDR3aa: CASSLDPGPGGTQYF
d_gene: TRBD2; v_gene: TRBV5-1; j_gene: TRBJ2-3; abundance: few; CDR3nt: TGCGCCAGCAGCTTGGAACAGACTGGGGGGGGTAACACAGATACGCAGTATTTT; CDR3aa: CASSLEQTGGGNTDTQYF
d_gene: NA; v_gene: TRBV7-8; j_gene: TRBJ2-5; abundance: NA; CDR3nt: TGTGCCAGCAGCTTTTTTTTGAGCGGACAAGAGACCCAGTACTTC; CDR3aa: CASSFFLSGQETQYF
d_gene: NA; v_gene: TRBV28; j_gene: TRBJ2-3; abundance: many; CDR3nt: TGTGCCAGCAGTTCTTCAGGGTCCACAGATACGCAGTATTTT; CDR3aa: CASSSSGSTDTQYF
d_gene: NA; v_gene: TRBV12-3/TRBV12-4; j_gene: TRBJ2-2; abundance: NA; CDR3nt: TGTGCCAGCAGTCCCCGGGGGGAGCTGTTTTTT; CDR3aa: CASSPRGELFF
d_gene: NA; v_gene: TRBV7-9; j_gene: TRBJ2-7; abundance: few; CDR3nt: TGTGCCAGCCTCGGCAAGGGTCGCGAGCAGTACTTC; CDR3aa: CASLGKGREQYF
d_gene: TRBD2; v_gene: TRBV7-9; j_gene: TRBJ2-7; abundance: few; CDR3nt: TGTGCCAGCAGCTCCCCAGTGGCGGGAGTCGCAGACAACGAGCAGTACTTC; CDR3aa: CASSSPVAGVADNEQYF
d_gene: TRBD1; v_gene: TRBV20-1; j_gene: TRBJ1-1; abundance: few; CDR3nt: TGCAGTGCTAGACAGGGGGCCCTCGGTGAAGCTTTCTTT; CDR3aa: CSARQGALGEAFF
d_gene: NA; v_gene: TRBV12-3/TRBV12-4; j_gene: TRBJ2-1; abundance: NA; CDR3nt: TGTGCCAGCAGAAGACAGGCCCCCTACAATGAGCAGTTCTTC; CDR3aa: CASRRQAPYNEQFF
d_gene: TRBD1; v_gene: TRBV7-2; j_gene: TRBJ2-7; abundance: NA; CDR3nt: TGTGCCAGCAGCTTATCTACGACAGGGAAAGACTTC; CDR3aa: CASSLSTTGKDF
d_gene: NA; v_gene: TRBV7-2; j_gene: TRBJ2-4; abundance: NA; CDR3nt: TGTGCCAGCAGCTCTCGGGCCAAAAACATTCAGTACTTC; CDR3aa: CASSSRAKNIQYF
d_gene: NA; v_gene: TRBV28; j_gene: TRBJ1-2; abundance: NA; CDR3nt: TGTGCCAGCAGTGCCGGCGACAGACTATCCGGCTACACCTTC; CDR3aa: CASSAGDRLSGYTF
d_gene: NA; v_gene: TRBV30; j_gene: TRBJ2-7; abundance: many; CDR3nt: TGTGCCTGGAGTGACAGCTCCTACGAGCAGTACTTC; CDR3aa: CAWSDSSYEQYF
d_gene: NA; v_gene: TRBV29-1; j_gene: TRBJ2-1; abundance: NA; CDR3nt: TGCAGCGTTCTGGAGGGGAGGTCCTACAATGAGCAGTTCTTC; CDR3aa: CSVLEGRSYNEQFF
d_gene: NA; v_gene: TRBV12-3/TRBV12-4; j_gene: TRBJ2-1; abundance: few; CDR3nt: TGTGCCAGCAGTGGAGGGGAGGGGGTCACTTACAATGAGCAGTTCTTC; CDR3aa: CASSGGEGVTYNEQFF
d_gene: NA; v_gene: TRBV7-9; j_gene: TRBJ2-1; abundance: few; CDR3nt: TGTGCCAGCAGCGTTAGCGGAGCCCCCCCTGAGCAGTTCTTC; CDR3aa: CASSVSGAPPEQFF
d_gene: TRBD1; v_gene: TRBV15; j_gene: TRBJ1-2; abundance: few; CDR3nt: TGTGCCACCAGTGAGGGGACAGGGGGCGCGATCTATGGCTACACCTTC; CDR3aa: CATSEGTGGAIYGYTF
d_gene: NA; v_gene: TRBV12-3/TRBV12-4; j_gene: TRBJ2-5; abundance: NA; CDR3nt: TGTGCCAGCAGGAGCATTGAGGAGACCCAGTACTTC; CDR3aa: CASRSIEETQYF
d_gene: TRBD2; v_gene: TRBV9; j_gene: TRBJ2-1; abundance: few; CDR3nt: TGTGCCAGCAGCGTTAGCGGGAGAGTAAGGGCTGGCAATGAGCAGTTCTTC; CDR3aa: CASSVSGRVRAGNEQFF
d_gene: TRBD2; v_gene: TRBV11-2; j_gene: TRBJ2-7; abundance: many; CDR3nt: TGTGCCAGCAGCATAGGGGCTAGCGGGAGTGATGAGCAGTACTTC; CDR3aa: CASSIGASGSDEQYF
d_gene: NA; v_gene: TRBV9; j_gene: TRBJ2-3; abundance: NA; CDR3nt: TGTGCCAGCAGCGTAGTGTTAGGCGCAGATACGCAGTATTTT; CDR3aa: CASSVVLGADTQYF
d_gene: NA; v_gene: TRBV20-1; j_gene: TRBJ2-3; abundance: NA; CDR3nt: TGCAGTGCTATCGGGCTGAGTAGCACAGATACGCAGTATTTT; CDR3aa: CSAIGLSSTDTQYF
d_gene: NA; v_gene: TRBV5-1; j_gene: TRBJ2-3; abundance: NA; CDR3nt: TGCGCCAGCTCATTTACGGACCCCACAGATACGCAGTATTTT; CDR3aa: CASSFTDPTDTQYF
d_gene: NA; v_gene: TRBV20-1; j_gene: TRBJ1-2; abundance: NA; CDR3nt: TGCAGTGCTAGAGTTCCGAGTCCTAACTATGGCTACACCTTC; CDR3aa: CSARVPSPNYGYTF
d_gene: TRBD1; v_gene: TRBV12-3/TRBV12-4; j_gene: TRBJ2-1; abundance: NA; CDR3nt: TGTGCCAGCAGTTTATGGCGGGACAGGGACAATGAGCAGTTCTTC; CDR3aa: CASSLWRDRDNEQFF
d_gene: NA; v_gene: TRBV20-1; j_gene: TRBJ2-4; abundance: few; CDR3nt: TGCAGTGCTAGAGATCCTGGCCGCGCAGCGGGAAACATTCAGTACTTC; CDR3aa: CSARDPGRAAGNIQYF
d_gene: NA; v_gene: TRBV30; j_gene: TRBJ2-7; abundance: NA; CDR3nt: TGTGCCTGGAGTTCCCAGATGGGCGAGCAGTACTTC; CDR3aa: CAWSSQMGEQYF
d_gene: TRBD2; v_gene: TRBV24-1; j_gene: TRBJ2-3; abundance: many; CDR3nt: TGTGCCACCAGTGATCCCGGACGGGGAACTAGCGGAGATACGCAGTATTTT; CDR3aa: CATSDPGRGTSGDTQYF
d_gene: NA; v_gene: TRBV7-2; j_gene: TRBJ1-2; abundance: few; CDR3nt: TGTGCCAGCAGCTCCGGGACGGGGAACTATGGCTACACCTTC; CDR3aa: CASSSGTGNYGYTF
d_gene: NA; v_gene: TRBV5-5; j_gene: TRBJ2-7; abundance: NA; CDR3nt: TGTGCCAGCAGCTTGTCACGGTTCACCTACGAGCAGTACTTC; CDR3aa: CASSLSRFTYEQYF
d_gene: NA; v_gene: TRBV12-2; j_gene: TRBJ2-2; abundance: few; CDR3nt: TGTGCAAGTCGCTTCCGGGACAGGGGGACAGGCGGGGAGCTGTTTTTT; CDR3aa: CASRFRDRGTGGELFF
d_gene: TRBD2; v_gene: TRBV7-9; j_gene: TRBJ2-1; abundance: NA; CDR3nt: TGTGCTAGCAGCTCTACGGGACTAGCGGGGGGTAATGAGCAGTTCTTC; CDR3aa: CASSSTGLAGGNEQFF
d_gene: NA; v_gene: TRBV24-1; j_gene: TRBJ2-7; abundance: many; CDR3nt: TGTGCCACCAGTGATTCGACTATCCTGGAGCAGTACTTC; CDR3aa: CATSDSTILEQYF
d_gene: TRBD2; v_gene: TRBV29-1; j_gene: TRBJ2-7; abundance: many; CDR3nt: TGCAGCGCCTTCGGGGGGGCGAAGGGCGAGCAGTACTTC; CDR3aa: CSAFGGAKGEQYF
d_gene: NA; v_gene: TRBV20-1; j_gene: TRBJ1-1; abundance: few; CDR3nt: TGCAGTGCTAGGCCCACACCGAACACTGAAGCTTTCTTT; CDR3aa: CSARPTPNTEAFF
d_gene: NA; v_gene: TRBV5-1; j_gene: TRBJ2-7; abundance: many; CDR3nt: TGCGCCAGCAGCATCATAGCGGCTGATCACGAGCAGTACTTC; CDR3aa: CASSIIAADHEQYF
d_gene: NA; v_gene: TRBV7-2; j_gene: TRBJ2-4; abundance: NA; CDR3nt: TGTGCCAGCAGCTTCCTTTATAGGGACCGAGCCAAAAACATTCAGTACTTC; CDR3aa: CASSFLYRDRAKNIQYF
d_gene: TRBD2; v_gene: TRBV28; j_gene: TRBJ2-1; abundance: few; CDR3nt: TGTGCCAGCAGTCCACCGTTCAGCGGGAGAGCCTACAATGAGCAGTTCTTC; CDR3aa: CASSPPFSGRAYNEQFF